This is a list of T cell receptor beta chains from one sample in a study of blood T cell repertoires in COVID-19. TCRdb's copy holds only in-frame clones and misses some; the assay was immunoSEQ multiplex PCR. This sample yields approximately 190,000 clones, of which roughly 90% are seen a single time; 0.53% belongs to the top ten. Sequenced sample: peripheral blood. Every receptor here comes from a man in his forties or fifties with acute or convalescent COVID-19. Each CDR3 is given with its conserved first and last residue. A D gene is named only where the DNA matches it firmly. Some rows mark clone size as missing; the rest say once, few, many or name a class of expanded clone.

j_call: TRBJ2-5; v_call: TRBV11-3; d_call: TRBD2; clone_size: -; cdr3_nt: TGTGCCAGCAGCTTGGGGACTAGCGGGGGCACCCAGTACTTC; cdr3_aa: CASSLGTSGGTQYF
j_call: TRBJ2-2; v_call: TRBV19; d_call: -; clone_size: few; cdr3_nt: TGTGCCAGTAGTATGATCCAGGGAAGGACCGGGGAGCTGTTTTTT; cdr3_aa: CASSMIQGRTGELFF
j_call: TRBJ2-4; v_call: TRBV29-1; d_call: -; clone_size: -; cdr3_nt: TGCAGCGTTGAAGATCTAGGTAGCCGGGCCAAAAACATTCAGTACTTC; cdr3_aa: CSVEDLGSRAKNIQYF
j_call: TRBJ1-6; v_call: TRBV30; d_call: TRBD1; clone_size: -; cdr3_nt: TGTGCCTGGAACATCAGGGGGCGATGGGATTCACCCCTCCACTTT; cdr3_aa: CAWNIRGRWDSPLHF
j_call: TRBJ2-5; v_call: TRBV9; d_call: -; clone_size: -; cdr3_nt: TGTGCCAGCAGCGTAGGTATTAGCGAAAAGACCCAGTACTTC; cdr3_aa: CASSVGISEKTQYF
j_call: TRBJ1-3; v_call: TRBV2; d_call: -; clone_size: -; cdr3_nt: TGTGCCAGCAGTGCTGGTTCCAGCTCTGGAAACACCATATATTTT; cdr3_aa: CASSAGSSSGNTIYF
j_call: TRBJ1-1; v_call: TRBV5-4; d_call: -; clone_size: once; cdr3_nt: TGTGCCAGCACCCCAGGTGGCGCAGAAGGGAACACTGAAGCTTTCTTT; cdr3_aa: CASTPGGAEGNTEAFF
j_call: TRBJ2-1; v_call: TRBV5-1; d_call: -; clone_size: -; cdr3_nt: TGCGCCAGCAGCTTGACAGGGTATACAGCCTACAATGAGCAGTTCTTC; cdr3_aa: CASSLTGYTAYNEQFF
j_call: TRBJ2-1; v_call: TRBV9; d_call: TRBD2; clone_size: -; cdr3_nt: TGTGCCAGCAATAGCGGGGGGTACAATGAGCAGTTCTTC; cdr3_aa: CASNSGGYNEQFF
j_call: TRBJ1-3; v_call: TRBV7-2; d_call: -; clone_size: -; cdr3_nt: TGTGCCAGCAGCTTTCAATTCTCTGGAAACACCATATATTTT; cdr3_aa: CASSFQFSGNTIYF
j_call: TRBJ1-2; v_call: TRBV3-1/TRBV3-2; d_call: -; clone_size: -; cdr3_nt: TGTGCCAGCAGCCAAGGACATTGGGATGGCTACACCTTC; cdr3_aa: CASSQGHWDGYTF
j_call: TRBJ1-1; v_call: TRBV7-2; d_call: TRBD1; clone_size: -; cdr3_nt: TGTGCCAGCAGCCCAAGACCTCGGACAGGGGGCGTCGGGAACACTGAAGCTTTCTTT; cdr3_aa: CASSPRPRTGGVGNTEAFF
j_call: TRBJ2-7; v_call: TRBV30; d_call: -; clone_size: -; cdr3_nt: TGTGCCTGGATTGGGTACGGGGGCTCCTACGAGCAGTACTTC; cdr3_aa: CAWIGYGGSYEQYF
j_call: TRBJ2-2; v_call: TRBV30; d_call: TRBD1; clone_size: -; cdr3_nt: TGTGCCTGCTCCGGGACAGGGTTCACCGGGGAGCTGTTTTTT; cdr3_aa: CACSGTGFTGELFF
j_call: TRBJ2-2; v_call: TRBV11-2; d_call: TRBD2; clone_size: -; cdr3_nt: TGTGCCAGCAGCTTAGGTGGACTAGGGATTCACACCGGGGAGCTGTTTTTT; cdr3_aa: CASSLGGLGIHTGELFF
j_call: TRBJ1-1; v_call: TRBV6-6; d_call: -; clone_size: -; cdr3_nt: TGTGCCAGCAGTTACTCTGCGGGCACTGAAGCTTTCTTT; cdr3_aa: CASSYSAGTEAFF
j_call: TRBJ1-4; v_call: TRBV24-1; d_call: TRBD1; clone_size: once; cdr3_nt: TGTGCCGCGCAGGGGGATAATGAAAAACTGTTTTTT; cdr3_aa: CAAQGDNEKLFF
j_call: TRBJ1-5; v_call: TRBV7-8; d_call: -; clone_size: once; cdr3_nt: TGTGCCAGCAGCTTAGCTCGGACAGTAAATCAGCCCCAGCATTTT; cdr3_aa: CASSLARTVNQPQHF